Following are 15 T cell receptor beta chains from one sample sequenced in a study of blood T cell repertoires in COVID-19. The protocol was immunoSEQ multiplex PCR, while the TCRdb copy is restricted to in-frame clones and leaves out a portion. Found here are about 50,000 clones, 85% to 90% of them singletons; the top ten hold roughly a quarter. Specimen: peripheral blood. The receptors were gathered from a human donor in a cohort sampled during active COVID-19.

This clone was counted once. The V call is TRBV6-5, the J call TRBJ1-4; 8 bases line up with TRBD1. V lost 3 bases to trimming and J lost 6 bases; unmatched junction nucleotides: 6. Germline CDR1 is MNHEY and CDR2 is SVGAGI. This CDR3 spans 15 amino acids. CDR3 loop: CASSYFGQGDEKLFF. The CDR3 DNA is TGTGCCAGCAGTTATTTCGGACAGGGCGATGAAAAACTGTTTTTT.

This clone was detected only once. V gene TRBV19 combines with J gene TRBJ2-1; TRBD1 matches 7 bases. Per germline, CDR1 LNHDA and CDR2 SQIVND (reference sequence). V lost 6 bases and J lost 3; bases outside the gene matches: 14. The CDR3 covers 17 residues. This CDR3 reads CASSFGLDRAGYNEQFF. CDR3 sequence (DNA): TGTGCCAGTAGCTTCGGGCTAGACAGGGCGGGCTACAATGAGCAGTTCTTC.

V gene TRBV24-1 combines with J gene TRBJ1-1; the D is unclear. V lost 2 bases and J lost 1, with 13 bases in between. The CDR3 is made up of 16 amino acids. Germline V CDR1 and CDR2: KGHDR, SFDVKD. The CDR3 bases are TGTGCCACCAGTGATTCCTCGAGCGGTAGGAACACTGAAGCTTTCTTT. It is translated as CATSDSSSGRNTEAFF.

V usage is TRBV3-1 (or the pseudogene TRBV3-2) and J usage is TRBJ1-5; TRBD1 agrees at 8 bases. Germline assignment: CDR1 LGHDT and CDR2 YNNKEL (reference sequence). V dropped 0 bases and J dropped 3; count of bases not matched to a gene: 4. The CDR3 spans 16 residues. DNA for the CDR3: TGTGCCAGCAGCCAAGATGCCAGGGGGCCCAATCAGCCCCAGCATTTT. Protein sequence: CASSQDARGPNQPQHF.

This clone turned up a few times. This chain joins TRBV11-2 and TRBJ2-7; TRBD2 might be the D (6 bases). CDR3 length: 14 residues. V shed 5 bases and J shed 2 bases, with 13 bases lying between them. Germline V CDR1 and CDR2: SGHAT, FQNNGV. The CDR3 sequence is CASSPLGGAYEQYF. CDR3 in DNA: TGTGCCAGCAGCCCCCTCGGAGGGGCCTACGAGCAGTACTTC.

The sample holds a few counts of this clone. V and J are TRBV5-4 and TRBJ1-2; TRBD1 is a possible D gene (5 bases). Trimming left V 0 bases short and J 7 bases short, with 16 bases between. CDR3 length: 15 amino acids. Germline assignment: CDR1 SGHNT and CDR2 YYREEE (reference sequence). DNA for the CDR3: TGTGCCAGCAGCTTGGAGGACTCGGGGGAGGCTGGCTACACCTTC. Protein: CASSLEDSGEAGYTF.

Here the CDR3 reads CASSPGLEQYF. The CDR3 DNA follows: TGTGCCAGCAGCCCAGGGTTAGAGCAGTACTTC. The chain joins TRBV28 to TRBJ2-7; the D gene is possibly TRBD1 (5 bases). This CDR3 has 11 residues. CDR1 and CDR2 (germline): MDHEN, SYDVKM. V gave up 6 bases and J gave up 7 bases, with 10 bases separating them. Together with reference TRBV28 and TRBJ2-7, the CDR3 gives the full variable domain: DVKVTQSSRYLVKRTGEKVFLECVQDMDHENMFWYRQDPGLGLRLIYFSYDVKMKEKGDIPEGYSVSREKKERFSLILESASTNQTSMYLCASSPGLEQYFGPGTRLTVT.

The J gene is TRBJ1-2, the V gene TRBV27, with D possibly matching TRBD1 (5 bases). The germline V and J ends were trimmed by 0 bases and 2 bases, with 10 bases remaining between them. CDR1 is MNHEY and CDR2 is SMNVEV in the germline V gene (reference sequence). The CDR3 extends over 15 amino acids. CDR3 coding DNA: TGTGCCAGCAGTTTATCGGCGACAGTCAACTATGGCTACACCTTC. Protein sequence: CASSLSATVNYGYTF.

This clone is medium-sized (0.01 to 0.1%) within its sample. The rearrangement joins TRBV4-2 to TRBJ1-1, with 10 bases identical to TRBD1. Germline CDR1 and CDR2: LGHNA and YNFKEQ. This CDR3 has 14 amino acids. The V gene end was trimmed by 4 bases and the J gene end by 11 bases; junction bases not matched to a gene: 10. The CDR3 DNA is TGTGCCAGCAGCCCAGACAGGGGGCTGGGTAGGGCTTTCTTT. This translates into CASSPDRGLGRAFF.

This rearrangement joins TRBV30 to TRBJ2-1, with TRBD2 identical over 9 bases. The junction had 9 bases not matched to a gene; V was cut back by 5 bases and J by 4 bases. Germline V CDR1 and CDR2: GTSNPN, SVGIG (reference sequence). This CDR3 region has 15 residues. CDR3 residues: CAWGPGAGGYNEQFF. The DNA of the CDR3 is TGTGCCTGGGGTCCCGGTGCGGGGGGGTACAATGAGCAGTTCTTC.

The chain recombines TRBV5-1 with TRBJ2-7, with D possibly TRBD1 on 5 matching bases. V lost 5 bases and J lost 6, with 12 bases in between. CDR3 length equals 12 residues. Germline assignment: CDR1 SGHRS and CDR2 YFSETQ. The CDR3 is CASSQGFGEQYF. CDR3 DNA sequence: TGCGCCAGCAGTCAGGGTTTTGGCGAGCAGTACTTC.

V is TRBV3-1 (or the pseudogene TRBV3-2) and J is TRBJ2-1, with a weak D call TRBD1 (5 bases). Between the trimmed V and J ends, which lost 0 bases and 9 bases, there was a span of 15 bases. Germline V gene data show CDR1 as LGHDT and CDR2 as YNNKEL (reference sequence). This CDR3 comprises 15 residues. CDR3 sequence: CASSQEGQGRGEQFF. CDR3 bases: TGTGCCAGCAGCCAAGAGGGGCAGGGAAGAGGTGAGCAGTTCTTC.

This chain links TRBV11-3 with TRBJ2-2, with 8 bases aligning to TRBD1. The CDR3 is made up of 12 amino acids. CDR1 and CDR2 from the germline V gene are SGHNT and YENEEA. In nucleotides, the CDR3 is TGTGCTACAGGGACAGGCACCGGGGAGCTGTTTTTT. Protein product: CATGTGTGELFF.

This clone came up a few times. This chain uses TRBV19 with TRBJ1-6; D possibly corresponds to TRBD1 (6 bases). The germline V and J ends were trimmed by 5 bases and 7 bases, with 15 bases remaining between them. Germline CDR1 and CDR2: LNHDA and SQIVND (reference sequence). The CDR3 runs to 15 residues. The DNA of the CDR3 is TGTGCCAGTAGTTTCGCACCGGGGGGCAATTCACCCCTCCACTTT. Translation: CASSFAPGGNSPLHF.

The chain employs TRBV5-6 and TRBJ2-3, with D uncertain. The V end lost 0 bases, the J end lost 3 bases, and 14 bases lay between the germline ends. The germline gives CDR1 SGHDT, CDR2 YYEEEE. The CDR3 is 16 amino acids. Here the CDR3 reads CASSLGLDELTDTQYF. CDR3 nucleotide sequence: TGTGCCAGCAGCTTGGGTCTAGATGAATTAACAGATACGCAGTATTTT.